Listed below are T cell receptor beta chains from one sample, sequenced in a study of T-cell reconstitution after alpha-beta-depleted transplantation in children. TCRdb processed the PCR reads anew with MiXCR; each CDR3 protein has one entry. The table shows about 240,000 distinct CDR3 sequences, with 12% occurring only once. The sequences come from PBMCs from the stem cell graft donor, collected from the stem cell graft. These TCRs come from a human donor who donated a stem cell graft to a child with acute lymphoblastic leukemia. Both conserved end residues are part of each CDR3. Fields, in order: J gene, D gene, clone size, V gene, CDR3 protein, CDR3 DNA. The D gene is left open where the match is weak. Size is stated for part of the rows, as once, few or many counts, or as a class when the clone is expanded.

>TRBJ1-5|.|.|TRBV6-2/TRBV6-3
CASSGRAHQPQHF
TGTGCCAGCAGCGGACGGGCTCATCAGCCCCAGCATTTT
>TRBJ2-2|TRBD2|many|TRBV10-3
CAISGTSSTGELFF
TGTGCCATCAGTGGGACTAGCTCCACCGGGGAGCTGTTTTTT
>TRBJ1-1|.|many|TRBV20-1
CSANDRPNTEAFF
TGCAGTGCCAACGACAGACCTAACACTGAAGCTTTCTTT
>TRBJ2-1|.|many|TRBV12-3/TRBV12-4
CASTVGGPSYNEQFF
TGTGCCAGCACCGTGGGGGGGCCTAGCTACAATGAGCAGTTCTTC
>TRBJ2-3|.|once|TRBV5-1
CASSRTTGGTDTQYF
TGCGCCAGCAGCAGAACGACAGGTGGAACAGATACGCAGTATTTT
>TRBJ1-1|TRBD1|.|TRBV5-3
CAISWQGATEAFF
TGTGCCATCAGCTGGCAGGGGGCCACTGAAGCTTTCTTT
>TRBJ1-2|TRBD1|many|TRBV20-1
CSARGRRGYYGYTF
TGCAGTGCTAGGGGTCGCAGGGGGTACTATGGCTACACCTTC
>TRBJ1-5|.|few|TRBV3-1
CASSQGYGNQPQHF
TGTGCCAGCAGTCAGGGTTATGGCAATCAGCCCCAGCATTTT
>TRBJ2-7|.|many|TRBV5-5
CASSLLRDSYEQYF
TGTGCCAGCAGCTTGCTCAGGGACTCCTACGAGCAGTACTTC
>TRBJ2-4|.|many|TRBV6-6
CASSSVAKNIQYF
TGTGCCAGCAGCTCCGTAGCCAAAAACATTCAGTACTTC
>TRBJ1-1|.|.|TRBV6-5
CASSYGGSVNTEAFF
TGTGCCAGCAGTTACGGAGGGAGCGTGAACACTGAAGCTTTCTTT
>TRBJ2-1|TRBD2|many|TRBV5-6
CASSFGLAGGPGNEQFF
TGTGCCAGCAGCTTCGGACTAGCGGGGGGGCCGGGTAATGAGCAGTTCTTC
>TRBJ2-1|TRBD2|many|TRBV10-3
CAISGTGLAGGLNSYNEQFF
TGTGCCATCAGTGGGACCGGACTAGCGGGAGGTCTTAACTCCTACAATGAGCAGTTCTTC
>TRBJ2-1|TRBD2|many|TRBV7-9
CASSSGGSYNEQFF
TGTGCCAGCAGCTCGGGGGGCTCCTACAATGAGCAGTTCTTC
>TRBJ1-5|.|.|TRBV6-2/TRBV6-3
CASSYSTGQPQHF
TGTGCCAGCAGTTACTCGACAGGACAGCCCCAGCATTTT
>TRBJ1-2|.|many|TRBV21-1
CASTSRMAAKNFNYGYTF
TGTGCCAGCACCTCAAGGATGGCAGCCAAGAACTTCAACTATGGCTACACCTTC
>TRBJ2-1|TRBD2|few|TRBV7-2
CATVEAGGNNEQFF
TGTGCCACCGTGGAAGCGGGAGGAAACAATGAGCAGTTCTTC
>TRBJ2-3|.|many|TRBV7-2
CASSLTGLSTDTQYF
TGTGCCAGCAGCTTGACGGGCCTGAGCACAGATACGCAGTATTTT
>TRBJ2-5|.|many|TRBV20-1
CSANGGETQYF
TGCAGTGCAAATGGGGGGGAGACCCAGTACTTC
>TRBJ1-1|.|many|TRBV11-2
CASSLDLRVNTEAFF
TGTGCCAGCAGCTTAGATCTAAGGGTGAACACTGAAGCTTTCTTT
>TRBJ2-7|.|.|TRBV2
CASRSGTDYEQYF
TGTGCCAGCAGGAGTGGAACAGACTACGAGCAGTACTTC
>TRBJ1-6|.|few|TRBV6-1
CASSEKRRSPLHF
TGTGCCAGCAGTGAAAAAAGGAGGTCACCCCTCCACTTT
>TRBJ1-2|TRBD1|many|TRBV29-1
CSVPGVGQGSYGYTF
TGCAGCGTTCCGGGTGTGGGACAGGGGAGCTATGGCTACACCTTC
>TRBJ1-6|.|many|TRBV28
CASRVGGSYNSPLHF
TGTGCCAGCAGAGTAGGGGGGAGCTATAATTCACCCCTCCACTTT
>TRBJ1-2|.|many|TRBV6-5
CASRGGVEGYTF
TGTGCCAGCAGGGGCGGGGTAGAGGGCTACACCTTC
>TRBJ2-7|TRBD1|many|TRBV5-1
CASSSTGTGDEQYF
TGCGCCAGCAGCTCCACCGGGACAGGGGACGAGCAGTACTTC
>TRBJ2-1|.|once|TRBV7-9
CASSARWRDNNEQFF
TGTGCCAGCAGCGCTAGGTGGCGGGACAACAATGAGCAGTTCTTC
>TRBJ2-7|.|many|TRBV15
CATSRDSGTGVYEQYF
TGTGCCACCAGCAGAGACTCAGGCACCGGAGTGTACGAGCAGTACTTC
>TRBJ1-2|.|many|TRBV9
CASSDYRGIRNDGYTF
TGTGCCAGCAGCGACTACCGGGGCATCCGAAATGATGGCTACACCTTC
>TRBJ2-7|TRBD1|many|TRBV6-1
CASRLDRDRNYEQYF
TGTGCCAGCAGACTTGACCGGGACAGGAACTACGAGCAGTACTTC
>TRBJ1-3|.|many|TRBV3-1
CASSRFTSGNTIYF
TGTGCCAGCAGCCGCTTTACCTCTGGAAACACCATATATTTT
>TRBJ2-7|.|many|TRBV20-1
CSARDRARGNYEQYF
TGCAGTGCTAGAGATAGGGCTCGGGGGAACTACGAGCAGTACTTC
>TRBJ2-1|TRBD2|.|TRBV5-1
CASKGAGEGNEQFF
TGCGCCAGCAAAGGGGCGGGAGAGGGCAATGAGCAGTTCTTC
>TRBJ2-3|.|many|TRBV20-1
CSASTQYF
TGCAGTGCTAGTACGCAGTATTTT
>TRBJ1-1|.|.|TRBV4-3
CASSQDPRNTEAFF
TGCGCCAGCAGCCAAGATCCTAGGAACACTGAAGCTTTCTTT
>TRBJ2-3|TRBD2|many|TRBV7-9
CASRPEGLAGSTDTQYF
TGTGCCAGCAGACCAGAGGGACTAGCGGGATCCACAGATACGCAGTATTTT
>TRBJ2-1|.|many|TRBV28
CASSYPQFF
TGTGCCAGCAGCTATCCCCAGTTCTTC
>TRBJ1-1|TRBD1|few|TRBV7-6
CASSFRISGGTTEAFF
TGTGCCAGCAGCTTTAGAATCTCAGGGGGCACTACTGAAGCTTTCTTT
>TRBJ2-7|TRBD2|many|TRBV4-3
CASSHGLAGYEQYF
TGTGCCAGCAGTCACGGACTAGCGGGCTACGAGCAGTACTTC
>TRBJ2-7|.|many|TRBV7-9
CASSVRGYEQYF
TGTGCCAGCAGCGTTAGGGGTTACGAGCAGTACTTC
>TRBJ2-7|.|many|TRBV7-9
CASSSTWDEQYF
TGTGCCAGCAGCTCGACCTGGGACGAGCAGTACTTC
>TRBJ2-1|TRBD2|many|TRBV20-1
CSAGDPGLPYNEQFF
TGCAGTGCGGGGGATCCGGGACTACCTTACAATGAGCAGTTCTTC
>TRBJ2-1|.|many|TRBV12-3/TRBV12-4
CASSLAPGPPYNEQFF
TGTGCCAGCAGTTTAGCGCCGGGACCCCCCTACAATGAGCAGTTCTTC
>TRBJ2-7|TRBD2|many|TRBV20-1
CSALLAGTSYEQYF
TGCAGTGCTTTATTAGCGGGAACTTCCTACGAGCAGTACTTC
>TRBJ2-1|TRBD2|many|TRBV7-2
CASSLASLSSGSEYNEQFF
TGTGCCAGCAGCTTAGCTTCCCTCTCTAGCGGGAGCGAATATAATGAGCAGTTCTTC
>TRBJ2-1|.|few|TRBV24-1
CATSLGGRFNEQFF
TGTGCCACCAGTCTAGGGGGACGGTTCAATGAGCAGTTCTTC
>TRBJ2-7|.|.|TRBV5-1
CASSLGGDSYEQYF
TGCGCCAGCAGCTTAGGAGGAGACAGCTACGAGCAGTACTTC
>TRBJ2-2|.|many|TRBV6-2/TRBV6-3
CASNPGNTGELFF
TGTGCCAGCAATCCGGGCAACACCGGGGAGCTGTTTTTT
>TRBJ2-1|.|few|TRBV4-3
CASEPGRGSAYNEQFF
TGCGCCAGCGAACCGGGTCGGGGGAGCGCCTACAATGAGCAGTTCTTC
>TRBJ1-3|.|many|TRBV20-1
CSARVGGISGNTIYF
TGCAGTGCTAGAGTGGGGGGAATCTCTGGAAACACCATATATTTT
>TRBJ1-5|.|many|TRBV4-3
CASSQEKGGNQPQHF
TGCGCCAGCAGCCAAGAAAAGGGGGGCAATCAGCCCCAGCATTTT
>TRBJ1-4|TRBD1|many|TRBV7-2
CASSARNLGTGGEKLFF
TGTGCCAGCAGCGCGCGGAACCTAGGGACAGGGGGCGAAAAACTGTTTTTT
>TRBJ1-2|TRBD1|many|TRBV7-9
CASSHPDRGNYGYTF
TGTGCCAGCAGCCACCCGGACAGGGGTAACTATGGCTACACCTTC
>TRBJ2-1|TRBD2|many|TRBV4-3
CASSHREGWGNEQFF
TGCGCCAGCAGCCATAGGGAGGGGTGGGGCAATGAGCAGTTCTTC
>TRBJ1-1|.|many|TRBV9
CASSLGGGATEAFF
TGTGCCAGCAGCCTGGGGGGAGGGGCCACTGAAGCTTTCTTT